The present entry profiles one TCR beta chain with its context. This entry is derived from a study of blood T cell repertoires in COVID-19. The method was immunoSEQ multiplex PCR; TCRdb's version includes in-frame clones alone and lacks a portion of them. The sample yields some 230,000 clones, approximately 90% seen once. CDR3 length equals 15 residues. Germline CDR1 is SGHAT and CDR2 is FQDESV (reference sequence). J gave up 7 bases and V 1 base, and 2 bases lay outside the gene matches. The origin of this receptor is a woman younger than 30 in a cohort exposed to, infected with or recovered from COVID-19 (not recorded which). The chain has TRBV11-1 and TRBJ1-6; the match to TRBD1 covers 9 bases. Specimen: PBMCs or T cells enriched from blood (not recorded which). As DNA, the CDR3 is TGTGCCAGCAGCTTAGAGACAGGGGGAAATTCACCCCTCCACTTT. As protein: CASSLETGGNSPLHF.